What follows are 15 T cell receptor beta chains derived from one specimen sequenced in a study of T cell repertoires in cytomegalovirus infection. The antigens these receptors bind are not known. TCRdb analysed the reads with MiXCR anew, one entry per CDR3 protein. The repertoire holds 75,000 to 95,000 distinct CDR3 sequences, about half seen once, with about 92% in the top ten. Here the sequenced sample was CD8+ T cells from cultured PBMCs, taken from culture after CMV antigen stimulation. The receptors were sampled from a human donor in good health (CMV status not recorded). Some clones in this sample may be carry-over from other donors' samples.

J is TRBJ1-3 and V is TRBV7-9, with 7 bases fitting TRBD1. The junction had 6 bases not matched to a gene; V was cut back by 8 bases and J by 2 bases. This CDR3 has 14 residues. The germline gives CDR1 SEHNR, CDR2 FQNEAQ (reference sequence). This CDR3 is CASDNDRAGNTIYF. The CDR3, as DNA: TGTGCCAGCGACAACGACAGGGCTGGAAACACCATATATTTT.

The chain uses TRBV5-6 and TRBJ2-7, with 11 bases fitting TRBD2. Trimming at V came to 4 bases and at J to 2 bases, leaving 5 bases not matched to a gene. The CDR3 spans 15 residues. Germline loops: CDR1 SGHDT, CDR2 YYEEEE. CDR3 in amino acids: CASSRGLAATYEQYF. CDR3 coding DNA: TGTGCCAGCAGCAGGGGACTAGCGGCGACCTACGAGCAGTACTTC.

The J gene is TRBJ2-3, the V gene TRBV7-3; the match to TRBD2 covers 9 bases. The length of the CDR3 is 16 residues. Germline assignment: CDR1 SGHTA and CDR2 FQGTGA. V gave up 5 bases and J gave up 2 bases; unmatched junction bases: 8. The CDR3 loop is CASSVTTSGPTDTQYF. CDR3 in DNA: TGTGCCAGCAGCGTCACGACTAGCGGTCCCACAGATACGCAGTATTTT.

The V and J genes are TRBV6-1 and TRBJ2-7; TRBD1 or TRBD2 may be the D gene (5 bases each). The CDR3 has 17 amino acids. V was shortened by 5 bases and J by 2 bases, with 22 bases between the two germline ends. Germline CDR1 is MNHNS and CDR2 is SASEGT. CDR3 sequence (DNA): TGTGCCAGCAGTCTTACCCACTCCGGGACGGGCGCCTACGAGCAGTACTTC. It encodes CASSLTHSGTGAYEQYF.

V is TRBV6-5 and J is TRBJ2-5, with D hard to call. Germline CDR1 is MNHEY and CDR2 is SVGAGI. V lost 11 bases and J lost 0, with 13 bases in between. The CDR3 is made up of 13 amino acids. The CDR3 sequence is CARPGRYQETQYF. Written as DNA, the CDR3 is TGTGCCCGCCCCGGGCGGTACCAAGAGACCCAGTACTTC.

The table lists this clonotype with a count of one. V usage is TRBV7-4 and J usage is TRBJ1-1; D perhaps matches TRBD1 (6 bases). The CDR3 totals 13 residues. Trimming took off 1 base at V and 8 bases at J, with 11 bases between the two ends. Germline V gives CDR1 SGHVT, CDR2 SQSDAQ. In DNA form, the CDR3 reads TGTGCCAGCAGCTTAGGGAGTACAGGGGAAGCTTTCTTT. Translated, it gives CASSLGSTGEAFF.

CDR3 amino acids: CASSPGTSGKKDTQYF. Here the CDR3 DNA reads TGTGCCAGCAGCCCCGGGACTAGCGGGAAGAAGGATACGCAGTATTTT. The chain is built from TRBV28 and TRBJ2-3, with 13 bases matching TRBD2. With 6 bases clipped from V and 6 bases from J, the junction kept 9 bases outside the gene matches. The CDR3 is 16 amino acids. Per germline, CDR1 MDHEN and CDR2 SYDVKM.

This clonotype was counted between two and nine times. The J gene is TRBJ1-1, the V gene TRBV7-8; 9 nucleotides align to TRBD1. The CDR3 consists of 14 residues. Unmatched junction bases numbered 5, after V lost 5 bases and J lost 4 bases. The germline V gene encodes CDR1 SGHVS and CDR2 FQNEAQ. In nucleotides, the CDR3 is TGTGCCAGCAGCGCGGGACAGGGAGGCACTGAAGCTTTCTTT. The encoded protein is CASSAGQGGTEAFF.

The chain combines TRBV7-3 with TRBJ1-1; 9 positions match TRBD1. Germline CDR1 and CDR2: SGHTA and FQGTGA. The CDR3 sequence is 15 residues long. V dropped 3 bases and J dropped 0; count of bases not matched to a gene: 2. The CDR3 nucleotides are TGTGCCAGCAGCTTGGGACAGGGAGTGAACACTGAAGCTTTCTTT. It specifies CASSLGQGVNTEAFF.

This chain joins TRBV19 and TRBJ1-1, with D perhaps TRBD1 (6 bases). The CDR3 runs 15 residues. CDR1 is LNHDA, CDR2 SQIVND, per germline (reference sequence). CDR3 amino acids: CVSRGLPRHGTEAFF. CDR3 sequence (DNA): TGTGTCAGCCGGGGGCTACCACGGCATGGGACTGAAGCTTTCTTT. The full variable domain, rest sourced from reference TRBV19 and TRBJ1-1, is DGGITQSPKYLFRKEGQNVTLSCEQNLNHDAMYWYRQDPGQGLRLIYYSQIVNDFQKGDIAEGYSVSREKKESFPLTVTSAQKNPTAFYLCVSRGLPRHGTEAFFGQGTRLTVV.

The chain links TRBV7-2 to TRBJ1-5, with D possibly being TRBD1 (5 bases). Germline loops: CDR1 SGHTA, CDR2 FQGNSA. The V gene lost 5 bases and the J gene lost 4 bases, with 15 bases spanning the gap. The CDR3 contains 15 residues. The CDR3 bases are TGTGCCAGCAGCGGGTACGACAGCCGGAATCAGCCCCAGCATTTT. It specifies CASSGYDSRNQPQHF.

CDR3 DNA: TGCAGTGTACGTGACAGGGATGGAAACACCATATATTTT. Residues: CSVRDRDGNTIYF. The chain carries TRBV20-1 and TRBJ1-3; 7 bases agree with TRBD1. Germline V gene sequence: CDR1 DFQATT, CDR2 SNEGSKA (reference sequence). V dropped 7 bases and J dropped 3; count of bases not matched to a gene: 6. This CDR3 contains 13 residues.

CDR3 in amino acids: CASSHGQGVGQPQHF. DNA for the CDR3: TGTGCCAGCAGCCACGGACAGGGAGTGGGTCAGCCCCAGCATTTT. The chain recombines TRBV5-6 with TRBJ1-5; TRBD1 agrees at 8 bases. Trimming at V came to 4 bases and at J to 6 bases, leaving 9 bases not matched to a gene. The CDR3 extends over 15 amino acids. Germline CDR1 SGHDT, CDR2 YYEEEE.

The V gene is TRBV28, the J gene TRBJ2-7; D is unclear. The CDR3 covers 11 residues. V was pared by 2 bases and J by 5 bases, with 4 bases between. Germline V lookup: CDR1 MDHEN, CDR2 SYDVKM. This CDR3 reads CASSLVDEQYF. The CDR3 coding sequence is TGTGCCAGCAGTTTAGTCGACGAGCAGTACTTC.

The chain couples TRBV27 to TRBJ2-1, with unresolved D. The CDR3 sequence is 16 residues long. The germline gives CDR1 MNHEY, CDR2 SMNVEV (reference sequence). V was pared by 1 base and J by 8 bases, with 18 bases between. The CDR3 bases are TGTGCCAGCAGTTTATATGGGAACATAAAGCAGGATGAGCAGTTCTTC. Translating it yields CASSLYGNIKQDEQFF.